Here is one T cell receptor (beta chain) with its context. This entry is derived from a study of blood T cell repertoires in COVID-19. Across the whole study: The United States, Italy and Spain were the sources of the acute and convalescent COVID-19 samples. PBMCs, B-cell-depleted T cells, or T cells were the source of the cDNA or gDNA that made up the material.

Trimming took off 6 bases at V and 10 bases at J, with 21 bases between the two ends. This CDR3 is built from 15 residues. Germline V lookup: CDR1 SGHAT, CDR2 FQNNGV. In the source study's methods: Nucleated cell counts were estimated from reference gene primer amplification. The assay was immunoSEQ multiplex PCR, and TCRdb's table has in-frame clones only and misses some. Clone size and V and J calls were adopted from that table, with D and trimming inferred from the DNA. The profile shows some 180,000 clones, about 83% of them singletons. This TCR came from a woman aged 70-85 years who had recovered from COVID-19. The V call is TRBV11-2, the J call TRBJ1-4; the D is unclear. What was sequenced was peripheral blood. The DNA of the CDR3 is TGTGCCAGCAGAACGAGGCACGGAGCTCCTGGAAAACTGTTTTTT. This encodes CASRTRHGAPGKLFF.